This T cell receptor (beta chain) was found in a study of cytomegalovirus exposure and HLA in healthy donors. Background on the study: The 500 to 750 first-cohort repertoires and the 95 to 150 validation repertoires shared the same platform, a later analysis reported. Study outcomes and limitations: Some public TCRs appeared in many individuals, while most sequences were rare.

This table comes from immunoSEQ multiplex PCR, and its TCRdb copy is limited to in-frame clones, with some not included. The table shows 90,000 to 110,000 clones, with around nine tenths occurring only once. Germline V gives CDR1 SGHVS, CDR2 FNYEAQ. CDR3 size: 15 residues. Germline trimming cut 5 bases from V and 9 bases from J; bases unmatched to any gene: 13. This clone was detected only once. Its antigen is currently unknown. The rearrangement uses TRBV7-6 and TRBJ2-1; 7 bases align to TRBD2. The clonotype originates from a woman aged 18-29 years in good health and CMV-seronegative. The sequenced material came from PBMCs. CDR3 sequence (DNA): TGTGCCAGCAGCCCGTTTGTGGGGGAGGGTCGTGAGCAGTTCTTC. Encoded protein: CASSPFVGEGREQFF.